Listed below are T cell receptor beta chains from one sample, sequenced in a study of T cell responses to AZD1222 COVID-19 vaccine. Generated by immunoSEQ multiplex PCR, the TCRdb table keeps only in-frame clones and is missing some. The sample shows 90,000 to 110,000 clones, approximately 87% of them seen only once. The source material was peripheral blood, sampled on day 0 of AZD1222 vaccination. The receptors shown here come from an adult in good health. The CDR3 runs from the conserved cysteine through the conserved F or W. The D gene is left open where the match is weak. Clone size appears in some rows only: once, few, many, or a class for an expanded clone.

>TRBV18|NA|NA|TRBJ1-2
CASSPPGRGYGYTF
TGTGCCAGCTCACCACCAGGCAGGGGCTATGGCTACACCTTC
>TRBV7-9|NA|NA|TRBJ1-1
CASSLEGWTEAFF
TGTGCCAGCAGCTTAGAGGGCTGGACTGAAGCTTTCTTT
>TRBV11-2|NA|NA|TRBJ2-5
CASSLGLHGLFQETQYF
TGTGCCAGCAGCTTAGGGTTGCACGGCTTATTCCAAGAGACCCAGTACTTC
>TRBV9|NA|TRBD1|TRBJ2-5
CASSMEDRGRETQYF
TGTGCCAGCAGCATGGAAGACAGGGGAAGAGAGACCCAGTACTTC
>TRBV28|NA|NA|TRBJ1-2
CASSLSRANGYTF
TGTGCCAGCAGTTTAAGTAGGGCCAATGGCTACACCTTC
>TRBV7-9|NA|NA|TRBJ1-1
CASREGQANTEAFF
TGTGCCAGCAGGGAGGGGCAGGCGAACACTGAAGCTTTCTTT
>TRBV9|NA|TRBD1|TRBJ2-3
CASSVGPGQGTDTQYF
TGTGCCAGCAGCGTTGGACCGGGACAGGGAACAGATACGCAGTATTTT
>TRBV4-2|NA|NA|TRBJ1-3
CASSRRQAGDSGNTIYF
TGTGCCAGCAGCCGGCGTCAGGCGGGCGACTCTGGAAACACCATATATTTT
>TRBV3-1/TRBV3-2|NA|NA|TRBJ2-1
CASSQGTGHEQFF
TGTGCCAGCAGCCAAGGGACGGGGCATGAGCAGTTCTTC
>TRBV6-2/TRBV6-3|NA|TRBD2|TRBJ2-3
CASSPGTSDTDTQYF
TGTGCCAGCAGCCCCGGGACTAGCGACACAGATACGCAGTATTTT
>TRBV15|NA|NA|TRBJ1-2
CATSRDNRVEGYTF
TGTGCCACCAGCAGAGATAACAGGGTGGAAGGCTACACCTTC
>TRBV5-8|NA|NA|TRBJ1-6
CASSSGVRNSPLHF
TGTGCCAGCAGCTCGGGGGTGAGGAATTCACCCCTCCACTTT
>TRBV6-5|NA|NA|TRBJ1-1
CASMYRQEAFF
TGTGCCAGCATGTATAGACAGGAAGCTTTCTTT
>TRBV12-3/TRBV12-4|few|NA|TRBJ1-1
CASSLVGDTEAFF
TGTGCCAGCAGTTTAGTGGGGGACACTGAAGCTTTCTTT
>TRBV10-2|NA|NA|TRBJ2-7
CASSLGPRGEQYF
TGCGCCAGCAGTTTGGGACCGCGCGGAGAGCAGTACTTC
>TRBV5-4|NA|TRBD2|TRBJ2-1
CASSLVLAGGLSYNEQFF
TGTGCCAGCAGCTTGGTTCTAGCGGGGGGCCTATCCTACAATGAGCAGTTCTTC
>TRBV5-1|NA|TRBD1|TRBJ1-4
CASSLTGTATNEKLFF
TGCGCCAGCAGCCTGACCGGGACAGCAACTAATGAAAAACTGTTTTTT
>TRBV5-1|NA|TRBD1|TRBJ2-5
CASSPGQDQETQYF
TGCGCCAGCAGCCCGGGACAGGATCAAGAGACCCAGTACTTC
>TRBV9|NA|NA|TRBJ1-1
CASSPWGGGGTEAFF
TGTGCCAGCAGCCCCTGGGGCGGGGGTGGCACTGAAGCTTTCTTT
>TRBV19|NA|NA|TRBJ2-7
CASSRGQGYEQYF
TGTGCCAGTAGTCGAGGTCAGGGTTACGAGCAGTACTTC
>TRBV7-2|once|NA|TRBJ1-2
CASSPNTKSGYTF
TGTGCCAGCAGCCCAAACACTAAATCTGGCTACACCTTC
>TRBV24-1|few|TRBD2|TRBJ2-3
CATSDSRLAGDTQYF
TGTGCCACCAGTGACTCTCGACTAGCGGGAGATACGCAGTATTTT
>TRBV19|NA|TRBD1|TRBJ1-5
CASSQDRGGNQPQHF
TGTGCCAGTAGTCAAGACAGGGGCGGCAATCAGCCCCAGCATTTT
>TRBV19|NA|TRBD1|TRBJ2-7
CASGQGHYEQYF
TGTGCCAGTGGACAGGGGCACTACGAGCAGTACTTC
>TRBV28|NA|NA|TRBJ1-1
CASKGDLEAFF
TGTGCCAGCAAGGGGGATCTTGAAGCTTTCTTT
>TRBV29-1|NA|NA|TRBJ2-1
CSVGLISSYNEQFF
TGCAGCGTTGGGCTTATTAGCTCCTACAATGAGCAGTTCTTC
>TRBV5-5|NA|NA|TRBJ1-6
CASSLRQQGRALHF
TGTGCCAGCAGCTTGAGGCAACAGGGTAGGGCCCTCCACTTT
>TRBV27|NA|NA|TRBJ2-2
CASSFPGVGELFF
TGTGCCAGCAGTTTTCCGGGGGTCGGGGAGCTGTTTTTT
>TRBV6-5|NA|NA|TRBJ2-7
CASRAGAASSYEQYF
TGTGCCAGCAGGGCAGGGGCCGCAAGCTCCTACGAGCAGTACTTC
>TRBV29-1|NA|NA|TRBJ1-1
CSVVHRDFVSAFF
TGCAGCGTTGTCCACAGGGACTTTGTATCGGCTTTCTTT
>TRBV2|NA|NA|TRBJ1-1
CASSIGGGNTEAFF
TGTGCCAGCAGCATCGGGGGGGGAAACACTGAAGCTTTCTTT
>TRBV28|NA|TRBD2|TRBJ2-5
CASSGPGLAGERETQYF
TGTGCCAGCAGCGGCCCGGGACTAGCGGGAGAAAGGGAGACCCAGTACTTC
>TRBV7-2|NA|NA|TRBJ2-7
CASSSYLTYEQYF
TGTGCCAGCAGCTCCTATCTGACCTACGAGCAGTACTTC
>TRBV12-2|NA|NA|TRBJ1-2
CASRLAVPGGNGYTF
TGTGCAAGTCGCTTAGCGGTACCAGGGGGTAATGGCTACACCTTC
>TRBV2|few|NA|TRBJ1-6
CAIRSSYNSPLHF
TGTGCCATCCGGAGCTCCTATAATTCACCCCTCCACTTT
>TRBV5-8|NA|TRBD1|TRBJ1-1
CASPGGQGRNTEAFF
TGTGCCAGCCCCGGCGGACAGGGTAGAAACACTGAAGCTTTCTTT
>TRBV19|NA|NA|TRBJ1-2
CATRTDYYGYTF
TGTGCCACCCGGACAGACTACTATGGCTACACCTTC
>TRBV2|NA|TRBD1|TRBJ1-1
CASSPTTGSTEAFF
TGTGCCAGCAGCCCTACGACAGGGAGTACTGAAGCTTTCTTT
>TRBV9|NA|TRBD2|TRBJ2-5
CASSPGLAGGLTETQYF
TGTGCCAGCAGCCCGGGACTAGCGGGGGGGCTGACAGAGACCCAGTACTTC
>TRBV28|NA|NA|TRBJ2-2
CASGKQYTGELFF
TGTGCCAGCGGTAAACAGTACACCGGGGAGCTGTTTTTT
>TRBV10-2|NA|NA|TRBJ2-5
CASSGGERPYF
TGCGCCAGCAGTGGGGGGGAAAGGCCGTACTTC
>TRBV7-6|NA|NA|TRBJ2-3
CASSLDNLGADTQYF
TGTGCCAGCAGCTTAGACAATCTGGGCGCAGATACGCAGTATTTT
>TRBV7-6|NA|TRBD2|TRBJ2-1
CASSLASGGGYNEQFF
TGTGCCAGCAGCTTAGCCAGCGGGGGGGGATACAATGAGCAGTTCTTC
>TRBV6-1|few|NA|TRBJ1-2
CASSEQVQVPYGYTF
TGTGCCAGCAGTGAGCAGGTACAGGTTCCCTATGGCTACACCTTC
>TRBV5-1|NA|NA|TRBJ1-1
CASSFAGTSNTEAFF
TGCGCCAGCAGCTTCGCAGGAACTTCCAACACTGAAGCTTTCTTT
>TRBV4-2|NA|NA|TRBJ2-1
CASSQDLTAVSFF
TGTGCCAGCAGCCAAGATCTGACAGCGGTCTCGTTCTTC
>TRBV27|NA|NA|TRBJ1-1
CASSYAARAGGTEAFF
TGTGCCAGCAGTTACGCCGCAAGGGCCGGGGGAACTGAAGCTTTCTTT
>TRBV19|NA|TRBD1|TRBJ2-3
CASSIVQGADTQYF
TGTGCCAGTAGTATAGTGCAGGGGGCAGATACGCAGTATTTT
>TRBV10-3|NA|TRBD1|TRBJ2-7
CAISEGQGTYEQYF
TGTGCCATCAGTGAGGGACAGGGGACCTACGAGCAGTACTTC
>TRBV6-4|NA|NA|TRBJ2-2
CASSERGNTGELFF
TGTGCCAGCAGTGAAAGGGGGAACACCGGGGAGCTGTTTTTT
>TRBV7-2|NA|NA|TRBJ2-3
CASSLEVADTQYF
TGTGCCAGCAGCTTAGAAGTCGCTGATACGCAGTATTTT
>TRBV7-9|NA|TRBD1|TRBJ1-1
CASSSRQGAITEAFF
TGTGCCAGCAGCTCGCGACAGGGGGCTATCACTGAAGCTTTCTTT
>TRBV7-9|NA|NA|TRBJ2-1
CASSLARDNKLF
TGTGCCAGCAGCTTAGCACGGGACAACAAGCTCTTC
>TRBV6-2/TRBV6-3|NA|TRBD2|TRBJ2-1
CASSSGLAGYNEQFF
TGTGCCAGCAGCTCGGGACTAGCGGGTTACAATGAGCAGTTCTTC
>TRBV18|few|TRBD1|TRBJ1-6
CASSETGSYNSPLHF
TGTGCCAGCTCAGAGACAGGGTCCTATAATTCACCCCTCCACTTT
>TRBV3-1/TRBV3-2|NA|NA|TRBJ2-2
CASSQEGGTTGELFF
TGTGCCAGCAGCCAAGAGGGCGGGACTACCGGGGAGCTGTTTTTT
>TRBV13|once|NA|TRBJ1-3
CASSLDSGNTIYF
TGTGCCAGCAGCTTGGACTCTGGAAACACCATATATTTT
>TRBV5-4|NA|NA|TRBJ2-1
CASSPGHRSYNEQFF
TGTGCCAGCAGCCCGGGGCACCGCTCCTACAATGAGCAGTTCTTC
>TRBV10-3|NA|TRBD1|TRBJ2-2
CAISSRGQGIGGELFF
TGTGCCATCAGTTCCCGGGGACAGGGTATTGGCGGGGAGCTGTTTTTT